This T cell receptor beta chain was recorded in a study of cytomegalovirus exposure and HLA in healthy donors. Study outcomes and limitations: In a later analysis, TCR beta V- and J-gene trimming showed a link to a missense DCLRE1C variant. As immune exposure information, only CMV serostatus was available. Highly shared sequence variants in one cluster were likely a sequencing artifact.

The PCR had 60 Vbeta and 13 Jbeta primers. Here immunoSEQ multiplex PCR was the method, and the copy in TCRdb shows in-frame clones only, minus some. The table shows approximately 150,000 clones, with approximately 83% occurring only once. Comment on this clone: Its antigen remains unknown.

This CDR3 contains 15 residues. The germline CDR1 and CDR2 sequences are MNHEY and SMNVEV (reference sequence). The chain has TRBV27 and TRBJ2-5, with unresolved D. The DNA end is a closer match to TRBJ2-7, so the J assignment may be wrong. The sample consisted of PBMCs. The sequence was obtained from a male donor in good health and CMV-seronegative. The DNA for the CDR3 is TGTGCCAGCAGCACCAGGTCAAGTCCCTCCTACGAGCAGTACTTC. Protein product: CASSTRSSPSYEQYF.